This T cell receptor beta chain emerged from a study of beta chain features in type 1 diabetes. This CDR3 has 16 residues. Germline V CDR1 and CDR2: PRHDT, FYEKMQ (reference sequence). V gave up 5 bases and J gave up 1 base, with 18 bases separating them. Expressed TCRB transcripts got sequenced, as all isolated RNA was reverse transcribed. Reads from naive, central memory and regulatory T cell samples averaged roughly 3.3 million. Assay: immunoSEQ multiplex PCR; the TCRdb copy retains only in-frame clones and omits some. The sample includes hundreds of thousands of clones, 15% seen only once; the top ten take 0.015% to 0.017%. Once sorted, every population was more than 95% pure. Study observations and caveats: Comparison showed that naive, central memory and Treg TCRB repertoires appeared more similar among patients than among healthy donors. Across all four CD4+ subsets, people with type 1 diabetes showed modestly shorter TCRB CDR3s. For patients and controls alike, PCR might favor shorter templates to the same degree.

This clone was counted a few times. Antigen specificity is unknown. The TCR sequence derives from a man between 18 and 35 years old with type 1 diabetes. What was sequenced was naive CD4+ T cells from blood. The chain employs TRBV13 and TRBJ2-7, with D possibly being TRBD2 (6 bases). The CDR3 loop reads CASSPIKGRNSYEQYF. For the CDR3, the DNA is TGTGCCAGCAGCCCAATTAAGGGGAGGAATTCCTACGAGCAGTACTTC.